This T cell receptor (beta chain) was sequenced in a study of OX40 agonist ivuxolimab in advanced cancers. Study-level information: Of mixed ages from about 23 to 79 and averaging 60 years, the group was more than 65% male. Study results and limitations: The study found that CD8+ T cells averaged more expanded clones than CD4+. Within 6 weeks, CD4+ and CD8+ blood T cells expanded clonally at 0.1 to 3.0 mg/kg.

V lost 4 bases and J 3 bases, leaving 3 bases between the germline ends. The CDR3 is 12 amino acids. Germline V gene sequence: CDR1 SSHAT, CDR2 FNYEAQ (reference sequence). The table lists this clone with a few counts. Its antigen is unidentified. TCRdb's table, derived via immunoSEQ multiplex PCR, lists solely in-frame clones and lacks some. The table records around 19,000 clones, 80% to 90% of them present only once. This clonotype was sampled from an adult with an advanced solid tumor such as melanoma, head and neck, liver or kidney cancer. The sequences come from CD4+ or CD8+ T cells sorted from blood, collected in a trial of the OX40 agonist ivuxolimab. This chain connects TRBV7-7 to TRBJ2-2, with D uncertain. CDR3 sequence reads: CASSSYTGELFF. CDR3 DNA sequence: TGTGCCAGCAGCTCCTACACCGGGGAGCTGTTTTTT.